Below are 27 T cell receptor beta chains sequenced from a single sample in a study of identifying expanded T cells in peripheral blood. Produced via immunoSEQ multiplex PCR; TCRdb's table is partial and in-frame only. In the table there are 55,000 to 80,000 clones, about 85% of which are singletons. Material: blood. All receptors come from a person aged 18 to 70 in good health.

The chain recombines TRBV7-8 with TRBJ2-5; D remains unclear. In germline, CDR1 is SGHVS, CDR2 FQNEAQ. V shed 5 bases and J shed 4 bases, with 23 bases lying between them. This CDR3 has 17 residues. DNA for the CDR3: TGTGCCAGCAGCGCACGGAGTGGGGATCTCTGGGGAGAGACCCAGTACTTC. Its protein is CASSARSGDLWGETQYF.

The V call is TRBV19, the J call TRBJ1-1, with no clear D. The CDR3 length is 14 residues. CDR1 and CDR2 from the germline V gene are LNHDA and SQIVND (reference sequence). V was pared by 4 bases and J by 3 bases, with 12 bases between. The CDR3 reads CASSTGGGDTEAFF. CDR3 nucleotide sequence: TGTGCCAGTAGTACGGGCGGCGGGGACACTGAAGCTTTCTTT.

V and J are TRBV6-4 and TRBJ2-1; D call uncertain. Trimming pared 6 bases from V and 7 bases from J, leaving 13 bases between. This CDR3 region has 13 residues. Germline loops: CDR1 MRHNA, CDR2 SNTAGT. The CDR3 DNA reads TGTGCCAGCAGCTCCGGGCCGATGAATGAGCAGTTCTTC. It yields the protein CASSSGPMNEQFF.

The J gene is TRBJ1-1, the V gene TRBV9; 9 bases align to TRBD1. The CDR3 contains 15 residues. V dropped 2 bases and J dropped 0; count of bases not matched to a gene: 2. The germline CDR1 and CDR2 sequences are SGDLS and YYNGEE. CDR3: CASSVGTGMNTEAFF. For the CDR3, the DNA is TGTGCCAGCAGCGTCGGGACAGGGATGAACACTGAAGCTTTCTTT.

V gene TRBV7-2 combines with J gene TRBJ1-2; D call uncertain. This CDR3 comprises 12 residues. The germline gives CDR1 SGHTA, CDR2 FQGNSA. Trimming took off 0 bases at V and 4 bases at J, with 3 bases between the two ends. The CDR3 sequence is CASSLASYGYTF. In nucleotides, the CDR3 is TGTGCCAGCAGCTTAGCCAGCTATGGCTACACCTTC.

The chain has TRBV14 and TRBJ2-1, with D maybe TRBD1 (6 bases). The CDR3 runs to 14 residues. V was shortened by 4 bases and J by 3 bases, with 10 bases between the two germline ends. Germline V CDR1 and CDR2: SGHDN, FVKESK. CDR3 amino acids: CASSPQGRYNEQFF. CDR3 in DNA: TGTGCCAGCAGCCCCCAGGGGCGCTACAATGAGCAGTTCTTC.

The V call is TRBV19, the J call TRBJ2-7, with TRBD1 matching 8 bases. J lost 3 bases, V lost 5 bases, and 6 bases had no gene match. The CDR3 is made up of 14 amino acids. In germline, CDR1 is LNHDA, CDR2 SQIVND (reference sequence). The CDR3 reads CASSPRTGNYEQYF. CDR3 coding DNA: TGTGCCAGTAGTCCCCGGACAGGGAACTACGAGCAGTACTTC.

This sequence joins TRBV19 and TRBJ1-2; D possibly corresponds to TRBD1 (5 bases). The CDR3 runs to 15 residues. V lost 5 bases, J lost 5 bases, and 18 bases lay in between. Germline-derived CDR1 and CDR2 are LNHDA and SQIVND (reference sequence). The CDR3 nucleotides are TGTGCCAGTAGTGCCGACCGAGCGGGGGTTTATGGCTACACCTTC. This sequence encodes CASSADRAGVYGYTF. The full variable domain, its missing parts supplied by reference TRBV19 and TRBJ1-2, is DGGITQSPKYLFRKEGQNVTLSCEQNLNHDAMYWYRQDPGQGLRLIYYSQIVNDFQKGDIAEGYSVSREKKESFPLTVTSAQKNPTAFYLCASSADRAGVYGYTFGSGTRLTVV.

The chain couples TRBV7-9 to TRBJ2-3; D perhaps matches TRBD1 (6 bases). V lost 5 bases to trimming and J lost 0 bases, with 15 bases between them. CDR1 and CDR2 (germline): SEHNR, FQNEAQ (reference sequence). The CDR3 loop spans 16 amino acids. CDR3 loop: CASSPGTLSSTDTQYF. CDR3 sequence (DNA): TGTGCCAGCAGCCCCGGGACACTTTCTAGCACAGATACGCAGTATTTT.

This chain uses TRBV7-2 with TRBJ1-3, with D unresolved. The CDR3 is 13 amino acids. V shed 2 bases and J shed 4 bases, with 6 bases lying between them. Germline loops: CDR1 SGHTA, CDR2 FQGNSA. The chain's CDR3 is CASSLSNGNTIYF. Written as DNA, the CDR3 is TGTGCCAGCAGCTTATCAAACGGAAACACCATATATTTT.

V and J are TRBV19 and TRBJ1-2; TRBD1 matches at 10 bases. Trimming at V came to 3 bases and at J to 7 bases, leaving 5 bases not matched to a gene. Per the germline V gene, CDR1 is LNHDA and CDR2 is SQIVND (reference sequence). The CDR3 consists of 14 residues. The CDR3 region is CASSMGTGVPGYTF. CDR3 sequence (DNA): TGTGCCAGTAGTATGGGGACAGGGGTGCCTGGCTACACCTTC. Looking up the rest from reference TRBV19 and TRBJ1-2 gives the full variable domain: DGGITQSPKYLFRKEGQNVTLSCEQNLNHDAMYWYRQDPGQGLRLIYYSQIVNDFQKGDIAEGYSVSREKKESFPLTVTSAQKNPTAFYLCASSMGTGVPGYTFGSGTRLTVV.

This clone has only one observation. The germline gene is not matched at one end of the junction; a read error may be the cause. This chain joins TRBV18 and TRBJ1-1, with 8 nucleotides matching TRBD1. The CDR3 loop spans 14 amino acids. CDR1 is KGHSH, CDR2 LQKENI, per germline. CDR3 bases: TGTGCCAGCTCATCTCAGGGGGCGAACGCTGAAGCTTTCTTT. Translated: CASSSQGANAEAFF.

The V gene is TRBV7-9, the J gene TRBJ1-2, with 9 bases fitting TRBD1. Germline V gene data show CDR1 as SEHNR and CDR2 as FQNEAQ (reference sequence). J was trimmed by 4 bases and V by 5 bases; bases with no gene match: 8. The CDR3 has 15 residues. Here the CDR3 DNA reads TGTGCCAGCAGCCCTCTCGGGGACAGGGCCTATGGCTACACCTTC. Residues: CASSPLGDRAYGYTF. The whole variable domain, filled in from reference TRBV7-9 and TRBJ1-2, reads DTGVSQNPRHKITKRGQNVTFRCDPISEHNRLYWYRQTLGQGPEFLTYFQNEAQLEKSRLLSDRFSAERPKGSFSTLEIQRTEQGDSAMYLCASSPLGDRAYGYTFGSGTRLTVV.

The chain combines TRBV19 with TRBJ2-7; TRBD2 aligns across 7 bases. Per the germline V gene, CDR1 is LNHDA and CDR2 is SQIVND (reference sequence). The junction had 12 bases not matched to a gene; V was cut back by 5 bases and J by 2 bases. This CDR3 comprises 16 residues. CDR3 residues: CASSPGMASGTYEQYF. CDR3 sequence (DNA): TGTGCCAGTAGTCCGGGTATGGCTAGCGGAACCTACGAGCAGTACTTC.

The chain has TRBV30 and TRBJ1-1; the D is unclear. V shed 2 bases and J shed 5 bases, with 6 bases lying between them. CDR1 and CDR2 from the germline V gene are GTSNPN and SVGIG (reference sequence). This CDR3 has 11 residues. The CDR3 DNA reads as TGTGCCTGGAGTCTAAATACTGAAGCTTTCTTT. Its translation: CAWSLNTEAFF.

The V gene is TRBV19, the J gene TRBJ2-1, with 7 bases that match TRBD2. V lost 5 bases, J lost 8 bases, and 15 bases stayed unmatched. Germline V CDR1 and CDR2: LNHDA, SQIVND (reference sequence). The CDR3 is made up of 16 amino acids. In nucleotides, the CDR3 is TGTGCCAGTAGTCCACCAGCGGGATCCGCCGGAGATGAGCAGTTCTTC. It codes for CASSPPAGSAGDEQFF.

This chain connects TRBV30 to TRBJ1-2; TRBD1 is a possible D gene (5 bases). Germline V CDR1 and CDR2: GTSNPN, SVGIG (reference sequence). The CDR3 runs to 14 residues. V was shortened by 1 base and J by 0 bases, with 9 bases between the two germline ends. The CDR3 DNA reads as TGTGCCTGGAGTGCGACAGAATCTAACTATGGCTACACCTTC. Residues: CAWSATESNYGYTF.

The gene calls are TRBV2 and TRBJ2-1; TRBD2 aligns across 10 bases. V shed 6 bases and J 7 bases; nucleotides not matched to a gene: 12. Per germline, CDR1 SNHLY and CDR2 FYNNEI. The CDR3 extends over 16 amino acids. The CDR3 nucleotides read TGTGCCAGCAGAGGGGCTAGCGGGAGTATTAGGAATGAGCAGTTCTTC. Its translation: CASRGASGSIRNEQFF.

The rearrangement links TRBV9 to TRBJ2-5; D is tentatively TRBD1 or TRBD2 (5 bases each). Germline V gives CDR1 SGDLS, CDR2 YYNGEE. CDR3 length equals 15 residues. Between the trimmed V and J ends, which lost 4 bases and 2 bases, there was a span of 15 bases. CDR3 nucleotide sequence: TGTGCCAGCAGCCCACGGGACGCAACACAAGAGACCCAGTACTTC. Amino acids: CASSPRDATQETQYF.

The genes are TRBV28 and TRBJ1-3, with 7 bases fitting TRBD1. Germline V gene data show CDR1 as MDHEN and CDR2 as SYDVKM. Germline trimming cut 5 bases from V and 4 bases from J; bases unmatched to any gene: 2. This CDR3 region has 13 residues. CDR3 nucleotides: TGTGCCAGCAGTACAGGGGACGGAAACACCATATATTTT. Amino acids: CASSTGDGNTIYF.

The genes are TRBV29-1 and TRBJ2-1, with TRBD2 identical over 10 bases. In germline, CDR1 is SQVTM, CDR2 ANQGSEA. The V segment lost 4 bases and the J segment 8 bases; nucleotides outside the gene matches: 8. The CDR3 is made up of 14 amino acids. This chain's CDR3 is CSVAASGSVYEQFF. DNA of the CDR3: TGCAGCGTTGCGGCTAGCGGGAGTGTCTATGAGCAGTTCTTC.

V and J are TRBV30 and TRBJ2-5, with 7 bases lining up with TRBD2. There are 16 residues in the CDR3. V gave up 1 base and J gave up 5 bases; unmatched junction bases: 13. CDR1 and CDR2 (germline): GTSNPN, SVGIG (reference sequence). The CDR3 region is CAWSGSTSEGRETQYF. The CDR3 DNA reads TGTGCCTGGAGTGGGTCCACTAGCGAGGGAAGGGAGACCCAGTACTTC.

This clone was seen a handful of times. This chain uses TRBV5-5 with TRBJ1-6, with D possibly TRBD1 on 5 matching bases. Trimming pared 5 bases from V and 7 bases from J, leaving 10 bases between. The V gene's germline CDR1 is SGHKS and CDR2 YYEKEE (reference sequence). CDR3 length: 13 amino acids. CDR3 amino acids: CASSWDGNSPLHF. The CDR3 DNA sequence: TGTGCCAGCAGTTGGGACGGAAATTCACCCCTCCACTTT. The entire variable domain, with the rest obtained from reference TRBV5-5 and TRBJ1-6, is as follows: DAGVTQSPTHLIKTRGQQVTLRCSPISGHKSVSWYQQVLGQGPQFIFQYYEKEERGRGNFPDRFSARQFPNYSSELNVNALLLGDSALYLCASSWDGNSPLHFGNGTRLTVT.

This clone has only a few counts. The chain is built from TRBV7-3 and TRBJ1-1; no clear D gene. CDR1 SGHTA and CDR2 FQGTGA come from the germline V gene. The CDR3 sequence is 13 residues long. Trimming pared 3 bases from V and 1 base from J, leaving 6 bases between. The CDR3 nucleotides read TGTGCCAGCAGCTTTGATACGAACACTGAAGCTTTCTTT. Protein product: CASSFDTNTEAFF.

This clone was seen just once. For the CDR3, the DNA is TGTGCCAGCGGGGGTATTAACTATGGCTACACCTTC. This translates into CASGGINYGYTF. The chain carries TRBV6-6 and TRBJ1-2; a weak D match, TRBD1 (5 bases). The germline V gene encodes CDR1 MNHNY and CDR2 SVGAGI (reference sequence). This CDR3 spans 12 amino acids. Trimming cost V 8 bases and J 1 base, with 8 bases left between them.

The chain joins TRBV19 to TRBJ2-5; 7 nucleotides agree with TRBD1. Germline CDR1 LNHDA, CDR2 SQIVND (reference sequence). The CDR3 consists of 18 residues. V was clipped by 3 bases and J by 2 bases; unmatched bases: 15. CDR3 sequence: CASSIELSLTGLQETQYF. CDR3 DNA sequence: TGTGCCAGTAGTATCGAGTTATCCCTGACAGGGCTACAAGAGACCCAGTACTTC.

This chain links TRBV21-1 with TRBJ2-2; TRBD1 is the table's D call and was not checked against the DNA. TRBV21-1 is labeled a pseudogene. The CDR3 loop spans 16 amino acids. The CDR3 here is CASSRTGVRDTGELFF. DNA of the CDR3: TGTGCCAGCAGCAGGACAGGGGTAAGGGACACCGGGGAGCTGTTTTTT.